Detailed here is one T cell receptor (beta chain). No antigen is known for it. This entry is derived from a study of cytomegalovirus exposure and HLA in healthy donors. Overall study results and limits: For most subjects, TCR beta sequences were reported to predict HLA-A and HLA-B alleles with accuracy. In a later analysis, V- and J-gene trimming of beta chains associated with a DCLRE1C missense variant, replicated independently.

A multiplex PCR was run with 60 Vbeta primers and 13 Jbeta primers. Data came from immunoSEQ multiplex PCR; TCRdb stores just in-frame clones and leaves some out. In total, the table holds about 200,000 clones. This CDR3 has 15 amino acids. In germline, CDR1 is SGHNT, CDR2 YENEEA. V was trimmed by 4 bases and J by 6 bases, leaving 15 bases between them. Source material: PBMCs. V usage is TRBV11-3 and J usage is TRBJ2-2; TRBD2 is a possible D gene (5 bases). This sequence originates from a man aged 30 to 39 in good health and CMV-seronegative. The CDR3 region has the DNA TGTGCCAGCAGCTCCCGGACTCTTCCGCCCGGGGAGCTGTTTTTT. This gives the protein CASSSRTLPPGELFF.